This T cell receptor (beta chain) was obtained from a study of tumor and adjacent non-tumor tissue in lung cancer. RNA was extracted from bulk tissue without any cell sorting. TCRbeta libraries were built with three rounds of nested PCR, modified from ARM-PCR. TCRdb passed the multiplex PCR reads through MiXCR, listing each CDR3 protein once. The table shows 75,000 to 100,000 distinct CDR3 sequences, with less than 75% occurring only once. This clonotype is deemed medium-sized. This CDR3 has 17 residues. Germline trimming cut 2 bases from V and 7 bases from J; bases unmatched to any gene: 12. CDR1 is SGHAT and CDR2 is FQNNGV in the germline V gene.

V usage is TRBV11-2 and J usage is TRBJ2-1; 9 nucleotides match TRBD2. Input material: lung tumor tissue. This receptor was identified in a man aged 60-69 years with non-small cell lung cancer. The CDR3 DNA sequence: TGTGCCAGCAGCTTATTGGTGGGACTAGCCCCCGGAAATGAGCAGTTCTTC. Translating gives CASSLLVGLAPGNEQFF.